The rows below give T cell receptor beta chains drawn from one sample of a study of blood T cell repertoires in COVID-19. TCRdb keeps only in-frame clones here, not all; method: immunoSEQ multiplex PCR. Of over 120,000 clones listed, about 83% are singletons. The sequencing input was peripheral blood. The origin of the receptors is a woman aged 45-60 years with active or convalescent COVID-19. Both conserved end residues are part of each CDR3. The order of the fields is J gene, V gene, D gene, clone size, CDR3 protein, CDR3 DNA. A D gene is named only where the DNA matches it firmly. Part of the rows lack a size; the others show once, few, many or a class for expanded clones.

>TRBJ2-7|TRBV7-2|.|.
CASSPRLYEQYF
TGTGCCAGCAGCCCCCGTCTCTACGAGCAGTACTTC
>TRBJ1-1|TRBV5-1|.|.
CASSLEGAEAFF
TGCGCCAGCAGCTTGGAGGGGGCTGAAGCTTTCTTT
>TRBJ2-1|TRBV30|.|.
CAWSPGTYNEQFF
TGTGCCTGGAGTCCCGGGACCTACAATGAGCAGTTCTTC
>TRBJ1-1|TRBV7-9|.|once
CASSGGGRTTEAFF
TGTGCCAGCAGTGGTGGAGGGCGGACCACTGAAGCTTTCTTT
>TRBJ2-2|TRBV4-1|.|.
CASSQVPSGYTGELFF
TGCGCCAGCAGCCAAGTCCCATCGGGTTACACCGGGGAGCTGTTTTTT
>TRBJ1-1|TRBV28|.|.
CASSGGGREAPEAFF
TGTGCCAGCAGCGGAGGAGGGCGGGAAGCCCCTGAAGCTTTCTTT
>TRBJ1-1|TRBV6-5|.|.
CASSYMRGGTEAFF
TGTGCCAGCAGTTACATGAGGGGAGGCACTGAAGCTTTCTTT
>TRBJ2-1|TRBV11-2|TRBD2|.
CASSRTSGVVNEQFF
TGTGCCAGCAGCCGGACTAGCGGGGTCGTAAATGAGCAGTTCTTC
>TRBJ1-2|TRBV12-3/TRBV12-4|.|.
CASSFLNYGYTF
TGTGCCAGCAGTTTCCTAAACTATGGCTACACCTTC
>TRBJ2-3|TRBV7-8|TRBD2|few
CASSRSGNTQYF
TGTGCCAGCAGCCGTAGCGGGAATACGCAGTATTTT
>TRBJ2-1|TRBV5-1|TRBD2|.
CATSSSGIFDEQFF
TGCGCCACCTCGTCCAGCGGGATTTTCGATGAGCAGTTCTTC
>TRBJ2-1|TRBV4-1|.|few
CASSSDTGLRKYNEQFF
TGCGCCAGCAGCTCCGATACAGGGCTACGGAAATACAATGAGCAGTTCTTC
>TRBJ1-4|TRBV11-2|TRBD1|once
CASSRDRVDEKLFF
TGTGCCAGCAGCCGGGACAGGGTTGATGAAAAACTGTTTTTT
>TRBJ2-4|TRBV7-2|TRBD1|.
CASSLGGQGVAVAKNIQYF
TGTGCCAGCAGCTTGGGGGGACAGGGGGTAGCTGTAGCCAAAAACATTCAGTACTTC
>TRBJ1-1|TRBV7-2|.|.
CASSLVGGVNTEAFF
TGTGCCAGCAGCTTAGTAGGGGGAGTGAACACTGAAGCTTTCTTT
>TRBJ1-5|TRBV19|TRBD1|.
CASRRQGYSNQPQHF
TGTGCCAGTAGAAGACAGGGTTATAGCAATCAGCCCCAGCATTTT
>TRBJ2-2|TRBV19|.|few
CATKEAGATGELFF
TGTGCCACCAAGGAGGCGGGGGCCACCGGGGAGCTGTTTTTT
>TRBJ2-2|TRBV7-9|TRBD2|.
CASSLGLAGVDTGELFF
TGTGCCAGCAGCTTGGGCCTAGCGGGGGTCGACACCGGGGAGCTGTTTTTT
>TRBJ2-1|TRBV15|.|.
CATSRDRGSYNEQFF
TGTGCCACCAGCAGAGATCGCGGGTCCTACAATGAGCAGTTCTTC
>TRBJ2-7|TRBV30|TRBD1|.
CAWSGDRGYEQYF
TGTGCCTGGAGTGGGGACAGGGGGTACGAGCAGTACTTC
>TRBJ2-3|TRBV1|.|.
CTSRPTTVQGVSTDTQYF
TGCACCAGCAGGCCCACTACTGTACAGGGGGTTAGCACAGATACGCAGTATTTT
>TRBJ2-1|TRBV13|.|.
CASSLDETGRAHNEQFF
TGTGCCAGCAGCTTAGACGAGACGGGTCGCGCCCACAATGAGCAGTTCTTC
>TRBJ2-7|TRBV5-1|TRBD1|few
CASSRGQGANEQYF
TGCGCCAGCAGCAGGGGACAGGGGGCAAACGAGCAGTACTTC
>TRBJ1-4|TRBV5-1|TRBD1|.
CASSPRTGEGEKLFF
TGCGCCAGCAGCCCCCGGACAGGGGAGGGTGAAAAACTGTTTTTT
>TRBJ1-2|TRBV9|TRBD1|.
CASSVGPGGAYGYTF
TGTGCCAGCAGCGTAGGTCCAGGGGGAGCCTATGGCTACACCTTC
>TRBJ1-4|TRBV30|.|.
CAWSVGSNEKLFF
TGTGCCTGGAGTGTTGGCTCGAATGAAAAACTGTTTTTT
>TRBJ1-6|TRBV27|TRBD1|.
CASSLGAGTGNSPLHF
TGTGCCAGCAGTTTAGGGGCCGGGACAGGGAATTCACCCCTCCACTTT
>TRBJ2-7|TRBV25-1|.|.
CASRGLGTAGYEQYF
TGTGCCAGCAGAGGCCTGGGGACGGCGGGGTACGAGCAGTACTTC
>TRBJ2-7|TRBV18|TRBD1|few
CASSPHRGSSYEQYF
TGTGCCAGCTCACCTCACAGGGGTAGCTCCTACGAGCAGTACTTC
>TRBJ2-7|TRBV12-3/TRBV12-4|.|.
CASSRGGTWEQYF
TGTGCCAGCAGTAGGGGGGGTACTTGGGAGCAGTACTTC
>TRBJ2-5|TRBV20-1|TRBD2|many
CSASAAGGQETQYF
TGCAGTGCTAGTGCAGCGGGGGGGCAAGAGACCCAGTACTTC
>TRBJ2-7|TRBV9|.|once
CASSLLGDEQYF
TGTGCCAGCTCCCTGCTTGGAGACGAGCAGTACTTC
>TRBJ1-5|TRBV6-5|.|.
CASRSGNNQPQHF
TGTGCCAGCAGGTCAGGGAACAATCAGCCCCAGCATTTT
>TRBJ2-5|TRBV7-2|TRBD2|.
CASSPRTSGGGETQYF
TGTGCCAGCAGTCCGAGGACTAGCGGGGGGGGAGAGACCCAGTACTTC
>TRBJ2-7|TRBV13|TRBD1|.
CASGGQGGEQYF
TGTGCCAGCGGCGGACAGGGTGGCGAGCAGTACTTC
>TRBJ1-4|TRBV25-1|.|once
CASSDYGGRTNEKLFF
TGTGCCAGCAGTGATTACGGAGGACGCACTAATGAAAAACTGTTTTTT
>TRBJ1-1|TRBV11-3|.|.
CASSLDWRPESLMNTEAFF
TGTGCCAGCAGCTTAGATTGGAGGCCAGAGAGCCTCATGAACACTGAAGCTTTCTTT
>TRBJ1-5|TRBV28|.|.
CASSRIGADNQPQHF
TGTGCCAGCAGCCGAATAGGGGCTGACAATCAGCCCCAGCATTTT
>TRBJ2-3|TRBV4-2|TRBD2|.
CASSQASGTDTQYF
TGTGCCAGCAGCCAGGCTAGCGGGACAGATACGCAGTATTTT
>TRBJ1-5|TRBV2|TRBD1|.
CASSVGTANLPQHF
TGTGCCAGCAGTGTCGGGACAGCCAACCTACCCCAGCATTTT
>TRBJ2-3|TRBV7-8|.|.
CASSLVAGSSTDTQYF
TGTGCCAGCAGCTTAGTAGCAGGGTCGAGCACAGATACGCAGTATTTT
>TRBJ2-1|TRBV12-3/TRBV12-4|TRBD1|.
CASSLSGQRGFF
TGTGCCAGCAGTTTATCGGGACAGCGAGGCTTCTTC
>TRBJ1-1|TRBV19|.|.
CASRGTGDTEAFF
TGTGCCAGTAGGGGCACGGGGGACACTGAAGCTTTCTTT
>TRBJ2-3|TRBV7-8|.|.
CASSMDGTSTDTQYF
TGTGCCAGCAGCATGGACGGGACTAGCACAGATACGCAGTATTTT
>TRBJ2-2|TRBV7-3|.|few
CASRAAGMDTGELFF
TGTGCCAGCAGGGCCGCCGGGATGGACACCGGGGAGCTGTTTTTT
>TRBJ1-2|TRBV5-4|TRBD1|.
CASSFNRGNYGYTF
TGTGCCAGCAGCTTTAACAGGGGGAACTATGGCTACACCTTC
>TRBJ2-7|TRBV19|.|few
CASSRGTSYEQYF
TGTGCCAGTAGTAGAGGTACGAGCTACGAGCAGTACTTC
>TRBJ1-5|TRBV4-1|.|.
CASSQGGGQPQHF
TGCGCCAGCAGCCAGGGGGGGGGCCAGCCCCAGCATTTT
>TRBJ2-2|TRBV5-1|TRBD2|.
CASSLGLAGIKYANTGELFF
TGCGCCAGCAGCTTGGGACTAGCGGGGATCAAGTACGCGAACACCGGGGAGCTGTTTTTT
>TRBJ1-1|TRBV12-3/TRBV12-4|TRBD1|.
CASRGTAYTEAFF
TGTGCCAGCAGGGGGACAGCCTACACTGAAGCTTTCTTT
>TRBJ2-3|TRBV2|TRBD2|.
CASSVWGGISTDTQYF
TGTGCCAGCAGTGTATGGGGGGGGATAAGCACAGATACGCAGTATTTT
>TRBJ2-1|TRBV6-2/TRBV6-3|.|.
CASSGRGAGYNEQFF
TGTGCCAGCAGTGGCCGGGGGGCGGGTTACAATGAGCAGTTCTTC
>TRBJ2-1|TRBV24-1|.|.
CATRRVGGHEQFF
TGTGCCACCAGGCGGGTGGGGGGGCATGAGCAGTTCTTC
>TRBJ2-7|TRBV7-9|TRBD2|.
CASSPATSEGTYEQYF
TGTGCCAGCAGCCCGGCGACTAGCGAAGGTACCTACGAGCAGTACTTC
>TRBJ1-6|TRBV19|TRBD1|.
CASSIDGTGLNSPLHF
TGTGCCAGTAGTATAGATGGGACAGGCCTTAATTCACCCCTCCACTTT
>TRBJ2-7|TRBV7-8|.|.
CASSQGNTYEQYF
TGTGCCAGCAGCCAGGGGAATACCTACGAGCAGTACTTC
>TRBJ2-1|TRBV7-2|TRBD2|.
CASSSRILAGGLHEQFF
TGTGCCAGCAGTTCCCGTATACTAGCGGGGGGGCTTCATGAGCAGTTCTTC
>TRBJ1-1|TRBV4-3|.|.
CASSQGTTAFLNTEAFF
TGCGCCAGCAGCCAAGGGACAACAGCTTTCCTGAACACTGAAGCTTTCTTT
>TRBJ2-7|TRBV19|.|.
CASSTAGAYEQYF
TGTGCCAGTAGTACAGCAGGGGCCTACGAGCAGTACTTC
>TRBJ2-2|TRBV6-6|TRBD1|.
CASSWDRGQTGELFF
TGTGCCAGCAGTTGGGACAGGGGGCAGACCGGGGAGCTGTTTTTT